The rows below give T cell receptor beta chains drawn from one sample of a study of memory CD4+ T cells and cytomegalovirus serostatus. TCRdb's copy holds only in-frame clones and misses some; the assay was immunoSEQ multiplex PCR. The repertoire holds 64,000 or so clones, with roughly four fifths as singletons. The sample taken for sequencing was memory CD4+ T cells from blood. Every receptor here comes from an adult in good health and CMV-seronegative. Both conserved end residues are trimmed from each CDR3. The order of the fields is V gene, CDR3 length, J gene, CDR3 protein.

>TRBV6-6|13|TRBJ2-7
ASSYAQRGSYEQY
>TRBV5-1|14|TRBJ1-4
ASSLGQGATNEKLF
>TRBV7-9|14|TRBJ2-5
ASSLPGQGWIETQY
>TRBV19|12|TRBJ2-7
ASSTRTDTYEQY
>TRBV5-1|11|TRBJ1-2
ASSQGQGYGYT
>TRBV2|14|TRBJ1-1
ASSVRTGAMNTEAF
>TRBV6-1|13|TRBJ2-2
ASSPRTGGTGELF
>TRBV28|10|TRBJ1-2
ASSLGNYGYT
>TRBV5-1|12|TRBJ1-2
ASSLGTGNYGYT
>TRBV7-9|12|TRBJ1-1
ASSPDLGNTEAF
>TRBV11-2|11|TRBJ2-5
ASSFADQETQY
>TRBV7-2|12|TRBJ1-2
ASSPQGAVYGYT
>TRBV5-1|13|TRBJ2-1
ASSLALGQGLEQF
>TRBV5-6|13|TRBJ1-5
ASSWGTGTNQPQH
>TRBV10-3|13|TRBJ1-3
ATGSLVGSGNTIY
>TRBV2|13|TRBJ1-1
ASRTRDNQNTEAF